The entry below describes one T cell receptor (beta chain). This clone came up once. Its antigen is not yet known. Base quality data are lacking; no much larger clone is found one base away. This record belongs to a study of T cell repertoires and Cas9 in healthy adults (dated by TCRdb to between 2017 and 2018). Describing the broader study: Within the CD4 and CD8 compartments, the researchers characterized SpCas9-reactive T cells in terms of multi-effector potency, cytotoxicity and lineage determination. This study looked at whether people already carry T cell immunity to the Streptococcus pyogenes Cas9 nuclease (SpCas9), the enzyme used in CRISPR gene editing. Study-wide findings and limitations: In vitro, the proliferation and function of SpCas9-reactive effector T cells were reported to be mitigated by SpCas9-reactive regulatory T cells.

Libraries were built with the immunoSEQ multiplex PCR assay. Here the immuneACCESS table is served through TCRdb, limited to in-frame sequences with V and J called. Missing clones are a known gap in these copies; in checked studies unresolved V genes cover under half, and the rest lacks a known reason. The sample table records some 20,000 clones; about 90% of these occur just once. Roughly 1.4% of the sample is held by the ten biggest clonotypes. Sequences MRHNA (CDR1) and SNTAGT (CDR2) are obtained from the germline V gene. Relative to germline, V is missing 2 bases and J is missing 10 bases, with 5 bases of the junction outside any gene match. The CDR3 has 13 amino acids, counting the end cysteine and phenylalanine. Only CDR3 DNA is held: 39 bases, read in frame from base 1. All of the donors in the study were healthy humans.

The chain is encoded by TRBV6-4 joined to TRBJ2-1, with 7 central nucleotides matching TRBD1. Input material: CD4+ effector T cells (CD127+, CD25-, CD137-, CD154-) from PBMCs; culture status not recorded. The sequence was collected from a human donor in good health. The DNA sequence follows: TGTGCCAGCAGTGACAGCAGGGGGTTAGAGCAGTTCTTC. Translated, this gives CASSDSRGLEQFF.